A selection of T cell receptor beta chains follows, all from one sample in a study of metastatic and nonmetastatic thyroid tumors. TCRdb re-analyzed the PCR reads using MiXCR. The sample has about 43,000 clones, 20% to 25% seen once. The sample taken for sequencing was tumor tissue. All receptors come from a female donor with papillary thyroid cancer or a benign thyroid nodule (not recorded which). Some clones in this sample may be carry-over from other donors' samples. The CDR3 runs from the conserved cysteine through the conserved F or W. Each record gives: V gene, J gene, D gene, clone size, CDR3 DNA, CDR3 protein. D genes are given only for firm matches. The size of a clone is reported for some rows only, either as once, few or many, or as a class for expanded clones.

TRBV7-2	TRBJ2-3	NA	NA	TGTGCCAGCAGCTTAGCTCAGGGGGGTCAGACAGATACGCAGTATTTT	CASSLAQGGQTDTQYF
TRBV30	TRBJ1-5	NA	many	TGTGCCTGGAGTATGGCAGGAGCACAAAATCAGCCCCAGCATTTT	CAWSMAGAQNQPQHF
TRBV12-3/TRBV12-4	TRBJ2-1	TRBD2	NA	TGTGCCAGCAGTCAGGGGACTAGCAATGAGCAGTTCTTC	CASSQGTSNEQFF
TRBV20-1	TRBJ1-6	TRBD1	once	TGCAGTGCGGATCCCCGCTGGACAGGGGATTCACCCCTCCACTTT	CSADPRWTGDSPLHF
TRBV20-1	TRBJ2-3	NA	NA	TGCAGTGCCAGGGGTAGGGGGTTTAGCACAGATACGCAGTATTTT	CSARGRGFSTDTQYF
TRBV5-1	TRBJ2-1	TRBD2	NA	TGCGCCAGCAGCTTTACCAGGACGGGGGGGCCTGGTGAGCAGTTCTTC	CASSFTRTGGPGEQFF
TRBV7-2	TRBJ1-3	NA	many	TGTGCCAGCAGCCCCTATTCAAGCTCTGGAAACACCATATATTTT	CASSPYSSSGNTIYF
TRBV28	TRBJ2-7	NA	NA	TGTGCCAGCAGTTCGTCCCGTACCTACGAGCAGTACTTC	CASSSSRTYEQYF
TRBV7-9	TRBJ2-2	NA	many	TGTGCCAGCAGCCCACAGGGAACCGGGGAGCTGTTTTTT	CASSPQGTGELFF
TRBV19	TRBJ1-2	NA	NA	TGTGCCACGAGGACGGAGCAAAACTATGGCTACACCTTC	CATRTEQNYGYTF
TRBV5-1	TRBJ2-1	NA	NA	TGCGCCAGCAGCTTGGATGGCGGCACGCAGTTCTTC	CASSLDGGTQFF
TRBV19	TRBJ1-5	NA	many	TGTGCCAGTAGCCCCAGAGGAGTGGATCAGCCCCAGCATTTT	CASSPRGVDQPQHF
TRBV5-5	TRBJ1-4	NA	few	TGTGCCAGCAGCTTGGACCCCTCGACTAATGAAAAACTGTTTTTT	CASSLDPSTNEKLFF
TRBV5-1	TRBJ2-6	TRBD1	NA	TGCGCCAGCAGCGCAAGCGCGTCTGGGACAGGGGGAGCTGGGGCCAACGTCCTGACTTTC	CASSASASGTGGAGANVLTF
TRBV5-1	TRBJ1-2	TRBD1	few	TGCGCCAGCAGGGGGGGGACAGGGACTAACTATGGCTACACCTTC	CASRGGTGTNYGYTF
TRBV6-1	TRBJ1-2	NA	NA	TGTGCCAGCAGCAGGGCAGGTTTCCGTGGCTACACCTTC	CASSRAGFRGYTF
TRBV13	TRBJ2-7	NA	medium-sized	TGTGCCAGCAGCTTCGGCCCGCGGCAGGGTGAGTCCTACGAGCAGTACTTC	CASSFGPRQGESYEQYF
TRBV6-2/TRBV6-3	TRBJ1-6	TRBD1	NA	TGTGCCAGCAGTCGACCGGGACAGGGGGATTCACCCCTCCACTTT	CASSRPGQGDSPLHF
TRBV5-6	TRBJ2-7	NA	NA	TGTGCCAGCAGCCCAGGGGAGGGTGTTAGCAGGTACTTC	CASSPGEGVSRYF
TRBV3-1	TRBJ2-5	NA	NA	TGTGCCAGCAGTCTTGCCCGGGGAGCGCAGTACTTC	CASSLARGAQYF
TRBV5-1	TRBJ2-3	NA	NA	TGCGCCAGCAGCTTGTGGTGTGGCGGGACCAGCACAGATACGCAGTATTTT	CASSLWCGGTSTDTQYF
TRBV12-3/TRBV12-4	TRBJ1-4	NA	many	TGTGCCAGCAGTTTCGGGATATCTAATGAAAAACTGTTTTTT	CASSFGISNEKLFF
TRBV20-1	TRBJ2-7	TRBD2	many	TGCAGTGCTAGAAAGGGGACTAGCGGCTACGAGCAGTACTTC	CSARKGTSGYEQYF
TRBV24-1	TRBJ1-2	NA	few	TGTGCCACCAGCCCGCCTGGGGGTGGAGGTGGCTACACCTTC	CATSPPGGGGGYTF
TRBV24-1	TRBJ2-3	NA	few	TGTGCCACCAGTGATTTGCGTGTGGGAGATACGCAGTATTTT	CATSDLRVGDTQYF
TRBV6-2/TRBV6-3	TRBJ2-1	TRBD2	NA	TGTGCCAGCAGTCCCCTGACTAGCGGGAGGTGGAATGAGCAGTTCTTC	CASSPLTSGRWNEQFF
TRBV20-1	TRBJ1-5	NA	NA	TGCAGTGCTAGAAGGGCGGACAATTATCCCCAGCATTTT	CSARRADNYPQHF
TRBV11-2	TRBJ2-2	TRBD2	many	TGTGCCAGCAGCTTAGATTGGGCGGGAGACCCCCGAGGGCTGTTTTTT	CASSLDWAGDPRGLFF
TRBV9	TRBJ1-1	NA	large	TGTGCCAGCAGCCCTACAGGGTTGAACACTGAAGCTTTCTTT	CASSPTGLNTEAFF
TRBV19	TRBJ1-4	NA	many	TGTGCCAGTAGTCTCCAAGGGGTCACTAATGAAAAACTGTTTTTT	CASSLQGVTNEKLFF
TRBV9	TRBJ2-1	NA	many	TGTGCCAGCAGCGTAGCTACTAAGAATGAGCAGTTCTTC	CASSVATKNEQFF
TRBV2	TRBJ2-7	NA	few	TGTGCCAGCAGGTTCGGGTACGAGCAGTACTTC	CASRFGYEQYF
TRBV30	TRBJ1-2	NA	NA	TGTGCCTGGAGTGTACGACTTGGTGGCTACACCTTC	CAWSVRLGGYTF
TRBV5-1	TRBJ1-1	TRBD1	NA	TGCGCCAGCAGCTTAGACAGGGCGAACACTGAAGCTTTCTTT	CASSLDRANTEAFF
TRBV27	TRBJ1-4	TRBD1	few	TGTGCCAGCAGTTCCCTCGGGACAGGAAATGAAAAACTGTTTTTT	CASSSLGTGNEKLFF
TRBV12-3/TRBV12-4	TRBJ2-1	TRBD2	few	TGTGCCAGCAGTTTGATTCTGGGGAGGGTATACAATGAGCAGTTCTTC	CASSLILGRVYNEQFF
TRBV28	TRBJ2-1	NA	many	TGTGCCAGCAGTTTGCCAGGTGATTACAATGAGCAGTTCTTC	CASSLPGDYNEQFF
TRBV12-3/TRBV12-4	TRBJ2-3	TRBD2	many	TGTGCCAGCAGTTTTGGACTAGCGGGAGTTGGGTCCACAGATACGCAGTATTTT	CASSFGLAGVGSTDTQYF
TRBV29-1	TRBJ1-1	NA	many	TGCAGCGCTACGGGACATAGCATGAACACTGAAGCTTTCTTT	CSATGHSMNTEAFF
TRBV5-8	TRBJ1-5	NA	many	TGTGCCAGCAGCCCCCGGGACCGCCTAAATCAGCCCCAGCATTTT	CASSPRDRLNQPQHF
TRBV20-1	TRBJ2-1	NA	many	TGCAGTGCTAGGGCGACTGGAAGCTCCTACAATGAGCAGTTCTTC	CSARATGSSYNEQFF
TRBV6-1	TRBJ2-5	TRBD2	many	TGTGCCAGCAGTGCCTCTATAGCGGGAGGATCCCAAGAGACCCAGTACTTC	CASSASIAGGSQETQYF
TRBV9	TRBJ2-3	TRBD1	many	TGTGCCAGCAGCGTAAGGGACAGACAGACAGATACGCAGTATTTT	CASSVRDRQTDTQYF
TRBV7-6	TRBJ2-1	NA	NA	TGTGCCAGCATCCCGCTGGGGGGAACGTCCTACAATGAGCAGTTCTTC	CASIPLGGTSYNEQFF
TRBV18	TRBJ2-7	NA	NA	TGTGCCAGCTCAGGGGGGTTGGCGGCCTCCTACGAGCAGTACTTC	CASSGGLAASYEQYF
TRBV2	TRBJ2-7	TRBD2	few	TGTGCCAGCAGTGTTAGCGGGCTAGCGGGTTCAACCTACGAGCAGTACTTC	CASSVSGLAGSTYEQYF
TRBV19	TRBJ2-3	TRBD2	NA	TGTGCCAGCCTACTAGCGGGAGATACGCAGTATTTT	CASLLAGDTQYF